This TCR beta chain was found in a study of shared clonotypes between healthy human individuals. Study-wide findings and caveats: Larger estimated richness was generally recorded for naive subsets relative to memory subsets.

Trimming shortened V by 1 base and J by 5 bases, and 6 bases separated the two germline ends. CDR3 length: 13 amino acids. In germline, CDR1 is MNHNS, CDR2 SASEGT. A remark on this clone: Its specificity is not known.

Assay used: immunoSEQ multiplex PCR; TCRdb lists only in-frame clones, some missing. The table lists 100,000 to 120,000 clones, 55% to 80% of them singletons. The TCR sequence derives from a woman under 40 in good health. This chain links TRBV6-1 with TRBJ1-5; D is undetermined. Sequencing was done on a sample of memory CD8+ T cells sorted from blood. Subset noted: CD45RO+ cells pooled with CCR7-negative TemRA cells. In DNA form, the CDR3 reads TGTGCCAGCAGTGAAGTTGGGTATCAGCCCCAGCATTTT. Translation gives CASSEVGYQPQHF.